This entry lists 4 T cell receptor beta chains sequenced from one sample in a study of regulatory T cells in long-lasting Graves disease. In building TCR beta libraries, iRepertoire HTBI primers were used together with Arm-PCR of CDR3 regions. TCRdb itself ran the multiplex PCR reads through MiXCR, one entry per CDR3 protein. This table has roughly 400,000 distinct CDR3 sequences, over 20% appearing once. Specified time point: persistent/refractory GD, antithyroid drugs over 5 years with positive TRAb. The TCR library used RNA extracted from PBMCs. This specimen consisted of peripheral blood mononuclear cells (PBMCs), obtained when the disease was refractory, from a patient treated with antithyroid drugs. The source of these receptors is a female donor with Graves disease.

In its sample, this clonotype was seen a few times. V is TRBV27 and J is TRBJ2-7; TRBD2 is a possible D gene (6 bases). The CDR3 spans 17 residues. The V gene lost 6 bases and the J gene lost 6 bases, with 27 bases spanning the gap. Germline CDR1 MNHEY, CDR2 SMNVEV (reference sequence). CDR3 coding DNA: TGTGCCAGCAGCCTGAAATGGGGGACGGGAGTACTTTCCGAGCAGTACTTC. Translating gives CASSLKWGTGVLSEQYF.

Worth noting for this clonotype: The conserved phenylalanine or tryptophan is not found at the CDR3 terminus, so this likely reflects a read error. The chain has TRBV3-1 and TRBJ2-7, with 11 bases lining up with TRBD2. Looked up from germline, CDR1 is LGHDT and CDR2 is YNNKEL (reference sequence). The CDR3 extends over 20 amino acids. Germline trimming cut 3 bases from V and 3 bases from J; bases unmatched to any gene: 19. In nucleotides, the CDR3 is TGTGCCAGCAGCCAGGATTACGAGAGAATAGCGGGAGGGAGGATCTACGAGCAGTACCTC. It yields the protein CASSQDYERIAGGRIYEQYL.

The CDR3 bases are TGTGCCAGCAGCTCGAACCCCGGTAGCGGGAGCTCTGGGGCCAACGTCCTGACTTTC. Protein sequence: CASSSNPGSGSSGANVLTF. J is TRBJ2-6 and V is TRBV11-2; 9 bases match TRBD2. Germline assignment: CDR1 SGHAT and CDR2 FQNNGV. This CDR3 region has 19 residues. Trimming at V came to 4 bases and at J to 0 bases, leaving 10 bases not matched to a gene.

The V and J genes are TRBV6-1 and TRBJ1-2; unclear D gene. Per the germline V gene, CDR1 is MNHNS and CDR2 is SASEGT. This CDR3 is built from 15 residues. Trimming cost V 1 base and J 4 bases, with 13 bases left between them. The CDR3 loop is CASSEERGGGYGYTF. CDR3 DNA: TGTGCCAGCAGTGAAGAGCGCGGCGGAGGCTATGGCTACACCTTC.